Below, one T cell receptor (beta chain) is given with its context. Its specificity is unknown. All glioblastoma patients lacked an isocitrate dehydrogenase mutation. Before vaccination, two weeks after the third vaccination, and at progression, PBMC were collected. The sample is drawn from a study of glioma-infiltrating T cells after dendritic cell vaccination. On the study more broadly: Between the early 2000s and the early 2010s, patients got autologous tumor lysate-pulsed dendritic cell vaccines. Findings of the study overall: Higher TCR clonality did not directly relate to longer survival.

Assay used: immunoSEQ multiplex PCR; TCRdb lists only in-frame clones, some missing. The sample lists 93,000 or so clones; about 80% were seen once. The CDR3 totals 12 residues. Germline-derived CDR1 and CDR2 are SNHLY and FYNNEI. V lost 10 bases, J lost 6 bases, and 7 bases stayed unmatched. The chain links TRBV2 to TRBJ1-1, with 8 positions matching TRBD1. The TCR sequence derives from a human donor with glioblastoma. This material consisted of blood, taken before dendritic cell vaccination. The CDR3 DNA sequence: TGTGCCACTGCGACAGGGGTGTCTGAAGCTTTCTTT. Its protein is CATATGVSEAFF.